These 7 T cell receptor beta chains came from one sample sequenced in a study of cytomegalovirus exposure and HLA in healthy donors. Only in-frame clones appear in the TCRdb table, and some are missing; sequencing was by immunoSEQ multiplex PCR. Of about 360,000 clones listed, 80% to 90% are singletons. Sequencing was carried out using PBMCs. The receptor set was obtained from a woman between 18 and 29 years old in good health and CMV-seronegative.

The V gene is TRBV7-9, the J gene TRBJ2-5, with 8 nucleotides matching TRBD2. Looked up from germline, CDR1 is SEHNR and CDR2 is FQNEAQ (reference sequence). This CDR3 has 15 amino acids. V gave up 3 bases and J gave up 1 base; unmatched junction bases: 4. For the CDR3, the DNA is TGTGCCAGCAGCTTCAAGCGGGGGCCCCAAGAGACCCAGTACTTC. As protein: CASSFKRGPQETQYF.

The chain has TRBV28 and TRBJ1-2; D is perhaps TRBD1 (6 bases). Germline values: CDR1 MDHEN, CDR2 SYDVKM. The V and J ends lost 4 bases and 1 base respectively, with 13 bases between them. The CDR3 is made up of 15 amino acids. The CDR3 reads CASSWPGGLNYGYTF. CDR3 nucleotides: TGTGCCAGCAGTTGGCCGGGGGGGCTTAACTATGGCTACACCTTC.

This chain joins TRBV6-5 and TRBJ2-2; a possible D gene is TRBD1 (6 bases). Trimming took off 2 bases at V and 6 bases at J, with 13 bases between the two ends. Germline CDR1 MNHEY, CDR2 SVGAGI. The length of the CDR3 is 15 residues. The CDR3 protein is CASSYQGSRAGELFF. The CDR3 nucleotides are TGTGCCAGCAGTTACCAGGGGAGCAGGGCCGGGGAGCTGTTTTTT.

J is TRBJ2-7 and V is TRBV7-9; the D is unclear. This CDR3 has 11 amino acids. CDR1 is SEHNR, CDR2 FQNEAQ, per germline (reference sequence). Between the trimmed V and J ends, which lost 4 bases and 3 bases, there was a span of 4 bases. In DNA form, the CDR3 reads TGTGCCAGCAGCTCCAACTACGAGCAGTACTTC. Translating gives CASSSNYEQYF.

V is TRBV30 and J is TRBJ1-5; TRBD1 aligns across 8 bases. The CDR3 totals 14 residues. Germline V gives CDR1 GTSNPN, CDR2 SVGIG (reference sequence). The V and J ends lost 2 bases and 7 bases, in that order; junction bases with no gene match: 7. The CDR3 region has the DNA TGTGCCTGGAGTTATACAGGGGGAGGACAGCCCCAGCATTTT. Its translation: CAWSYTGGGQPQHF.

The V call is TRBV15, the J call TRBJ2-1; 10 positions match TRBD2. There are 15 residues in the CDR3. V shed 4 bases, J shed 9 bases, and the junction held 9 bases outside the gene matches. CDR1 and CDR2 from the germline V gene are LNHNV and YYDKDF (reference sequence). The CDR3 protein is CATSTSGSWLGEQFF. The DNA for the CDR3 is TGTGCCACCAGCACTAGCGGGAGTTGGCTTGGTGAGCAGTTCTTC.

The chain couples TRBV7-9 to TRBJ2-7; TRBD2 is a possible D gene (6 bases). This CDR3 region has 16 residues. CDR1 and CDR2 (germline): SEHNR, FQNEAQ (reference sequence). V was pared by 7 bases and J by 1 base, with 20 bases between. This CDR3 is CASNLLGGLLSYEQYF. The CDR3 bases are TGTGCCAGCAACCTTCTCGGAGGGCTCCTATCCTACGAGCAGTACTTC.